This entry concerns a single T cell receptor (beta chain). Its binding antigen is unknown. Base qualities are not recorded, but no much larger clone differs from it by a single base. Additional DNA sequences in this sample encode the identical CDR3. TCR CDR3 regions were amplified from genomic DNA by multiplex PCR using the deep immunoSEQ assay. Extracted genomic DNA from each cell subset was distributed evenly across all wells of several immunoSEQ 96-well plates, and each plate was treated as a replicate. Each replicate PCR for sorted subsets received roughly 200 ng genomic DNA, equal to tens of thousands of T cell genomes. Purified libraries were measured with a Qubit 3.0 fluorometer, size-checked on a Bioanalyzer 2100, and measured again with the KAPA Library Quantification kit. Each immunoSEQ 96-well plate was sequenced on its own single-read 150-cycle Illumina NextSeq 550 flow cell. Under the source paper's analysis protocol: Because the immunoSEQ output held only junctional sequences and lacked quality scores, the filtering could not match the filtering applied to full-length reads. To assign V/J genes and CDR3, sequences were annotated using PyIR, a Python wrapper for IgBLAST v1.9, with IMGT germline references. Reads were filtered out if the reads had weak V/J assignments (E-value above 1e-6), no CDR3, stop codons, out-of-frame junctions, or ambiguous translated residues. V3J clonotypes were defined as sequences sharing an identical inferred V gene, J gene, and CDR3 amino acid sequence. Percentage overlap between repertoires was calculated by dividing the number of shared unique clonotypes by the size of the smaller repertoire. RTK rarefaction, the Chao1 estimator, and Recon v2.1 estimates of unobserved clonotypes were used to assess repertoire richness. Generation probabilities for all TCRbeta clonotypes obtained by the gDNA method from four donors were computed using OLGA. TCRdb carries this immuneACCESS record with in-frame sequences only. Its versions omit some clonotypes, under half of them owing to an unresolved V gene in the studies checked, with the rest unexplained. That table supplies the V and J calls and clone size; D and trimming were determined from the DNA. The table for this sample lists roughly 330,000 clones; approximately 74% of them were counted only once. Of the sample, approximately 10% falls within the top ten clones.

The germline V gene sets CDR1 to SGHRS and CDR2 to YFSETQ. V is cut back by 4 bases and J by 1 base, with 5 bases in the junction unmatched. There are 14 amino acids in the CDR3, from cysteine to phenylalanine inclusive. The entry retains the CDR3 DNA only, 42 bases that are in frame from base 1. The donors were healthy, HIV-negative adults who had no recently reported acute infections or vaccinations. All donors were Caucasian adults living in Nashville, Tennessee, USA. CD4+ T cells were enriched by magnetic negative selection; naive cells were then positively selected on CD45RA, and the negative fraction formed the memory subset. Blood was collected by leukapheresis, and PBMCs were isolated by Ficoll-Histopaque density gradient centrifugation and then cryopreserved in liquid nitrogen vapor phase. Analytical flow cytometry was used to check the purity and quantity of each magnetically sorted T cell population. Each sorted fraction had its genomic DNA isolated and then quantified by UV absorbance on a Nanodrop 2000c.

This sample was taken from a study of shared clonotypes between healthy human individuals (dated by TCRdb to between 2020 and 2021). For the study in its entirety: The cohort included a few men and a couple of women between 18 and 49 years of age. Blood TCR repertoires of five healthy adults were deeply sequenced to estimate repertoire size and the extent of clonotype sharing between individuals. To increase sequencing depth and limit assay-specific biases, TCR repertoire library preparation and sequencing were carried out by different laboratories using diverse techniques. Per donor, three plates each were used for CD4 naive and CD4 memory, two for CD8 naive, and one for CD8 memory. Each donor's leukapheresis produced roughly between about 0.8 and 8.9 billion PBMCs.

What the work shows at the level of the full study, not this receptor alone: Compared with non-shared clonotypes, the clonotypes found in all four sorted-subset donors had higher generation probabilities. Because the study included only a small number of donors, the genetic and exposure-history diversity represented was limited. Naive subsets generally had larger estimated clonotype richness than memory subsets. Sharing across several donors was observed for around 5% of naive CD4, under 4% of naive CD8, roughly 2.3% of memory CD4, and roughly 0.43% of memory CD8 clonotypes. Even with the large sequencing depth, rarefaction of the sorted-subset datasets indicated that sequencing was incomplete. Only blood was sampled, and tissue TCR repertoires likely differ from those in blood. Pairwise subsampling indicated that sequencing depth was expected to affect the degree of clonotype sharing among donors.

The clonotype originates from a man aged 25-45 years in good health. The chain links TRBV5-1 with TRBJ2-7, and 7 junctional nucleotides match TRBD1. Material for sequencing was memory CD4+ T cells sorted from blood. In light of the paper, this sample's cell subset or site label describes: CD45RA-negative fraction. The CDR3 loop reads CASSRDRGSYEQYF. The DNA sequence follows: TGCGCCAGCAGCAGGGACAGAGGGTCCTACGAGCAGTACTTC. Outside the CDR3, residues come from the reference TRBV5-1 and TRBJ2-7 proteins, so the full variable domain is: KAGVTQTPRYLIKTRGQQVTLSCSPISGHRSVSWYQQTPGQGLQFLFEYFSETQRNKGNFPGRFSGRQFSNSRSEMNVSTLELGDSALYLCASSRDRGSYEQYFGPGTRLTVT.